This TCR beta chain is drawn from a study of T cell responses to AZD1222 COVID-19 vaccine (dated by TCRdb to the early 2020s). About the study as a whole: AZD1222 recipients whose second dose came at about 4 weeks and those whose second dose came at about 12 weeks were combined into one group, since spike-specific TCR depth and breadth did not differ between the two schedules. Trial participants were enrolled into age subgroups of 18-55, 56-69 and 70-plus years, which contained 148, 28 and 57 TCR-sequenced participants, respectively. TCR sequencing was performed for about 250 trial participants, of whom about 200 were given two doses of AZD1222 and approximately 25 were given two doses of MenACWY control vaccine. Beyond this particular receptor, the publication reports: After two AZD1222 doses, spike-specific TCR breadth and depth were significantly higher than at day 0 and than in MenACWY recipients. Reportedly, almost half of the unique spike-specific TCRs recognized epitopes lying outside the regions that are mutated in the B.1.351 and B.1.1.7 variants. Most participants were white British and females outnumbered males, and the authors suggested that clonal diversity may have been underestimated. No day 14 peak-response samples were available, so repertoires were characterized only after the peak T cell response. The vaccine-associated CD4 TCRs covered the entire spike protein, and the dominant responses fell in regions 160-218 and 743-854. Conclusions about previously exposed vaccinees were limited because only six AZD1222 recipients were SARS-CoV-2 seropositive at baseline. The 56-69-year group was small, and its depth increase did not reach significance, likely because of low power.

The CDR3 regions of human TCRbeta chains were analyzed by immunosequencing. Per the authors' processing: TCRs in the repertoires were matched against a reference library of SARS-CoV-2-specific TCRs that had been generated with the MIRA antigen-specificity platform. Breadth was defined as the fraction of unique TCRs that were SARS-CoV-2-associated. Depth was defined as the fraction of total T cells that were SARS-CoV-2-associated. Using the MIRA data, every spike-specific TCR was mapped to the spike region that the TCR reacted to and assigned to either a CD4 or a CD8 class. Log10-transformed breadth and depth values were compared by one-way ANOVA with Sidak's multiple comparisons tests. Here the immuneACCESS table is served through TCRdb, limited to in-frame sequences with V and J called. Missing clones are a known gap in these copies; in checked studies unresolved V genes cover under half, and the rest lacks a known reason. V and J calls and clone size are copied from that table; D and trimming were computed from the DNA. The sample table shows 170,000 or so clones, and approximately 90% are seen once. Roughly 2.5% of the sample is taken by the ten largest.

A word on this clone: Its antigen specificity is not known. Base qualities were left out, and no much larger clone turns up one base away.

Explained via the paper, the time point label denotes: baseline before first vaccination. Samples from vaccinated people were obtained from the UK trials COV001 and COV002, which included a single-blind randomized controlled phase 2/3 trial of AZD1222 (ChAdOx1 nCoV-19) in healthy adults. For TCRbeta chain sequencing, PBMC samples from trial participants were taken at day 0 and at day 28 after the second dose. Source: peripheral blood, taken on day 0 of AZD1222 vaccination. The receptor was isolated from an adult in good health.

The DNA sequence is TGTGCCTCCTCCAGACGGGCGAACACTGAAGCTTTCTTT. Translated, it gives CASSRRANTEAFF. The sequence is built from TRBV30 and TRBJ1-1; there is no confident call for the D gene. V is pared back by 7 bases and J by 1 base, with 13 bases lying between the germline termini. Based on the germline V gene (reference sequence), the CDR1 and CDR2 sequences are GTSNPN and SVGIG. Taken from cysteine to phenylalanine, the CDR3 has 13 residues. The sequence is cut down to CDR3 DNA, 39 bases in frame from base 1. The reference TRBV30 and TRBJ1-1 proteins fill in what lies around the CDR3, so the full variable domain reads SQTIHQWPATLVQPVGSPLSLECTVEGTSNPNLYWYRQAAGRGLQLLFYSVGIGQISSEVPQNLSASRPQDRQFILSSKKLLLSDSGFYLCASSRRANTEAFFGQGTRLTVV.